The source of this T cell receptor (beta chain) is a study of Graves' ophthalmopathy and Graves' hyperthyroidism. This CDR3 contains 15 residues. Germline assignment: CDR1 SGHDN and CDR2 FVKESK. TCR beta CDR3 regions were amplified from RNA transcripts. HTBI primers primed a first-round RT-PCR, and a second-round multiplex PCR followed. TCRdb recomputed calls from the multiplex PCR reads with MiXCR, one row per CDR3 protein. This sample has hundreds of thousands of distinct CDR3 sequences, with about 40% found just once. As regards this clonotype: Its ends do not fully match the called genes, so a read error is possible.

The TCR sequence derives from an adult man with Graves' ophthalmopathy. Sequencing input: peripheral blood. The rearrangement joins TRBV14 to TRBJ2-5, with unresolved D. CDR3 amino acids: CASSQEVLILETQHF. For the CDR3, the DNA is TGTGCCAGCAGCCAAGAGGTGCTGATCTTGGAGACCCAGCACTTC.